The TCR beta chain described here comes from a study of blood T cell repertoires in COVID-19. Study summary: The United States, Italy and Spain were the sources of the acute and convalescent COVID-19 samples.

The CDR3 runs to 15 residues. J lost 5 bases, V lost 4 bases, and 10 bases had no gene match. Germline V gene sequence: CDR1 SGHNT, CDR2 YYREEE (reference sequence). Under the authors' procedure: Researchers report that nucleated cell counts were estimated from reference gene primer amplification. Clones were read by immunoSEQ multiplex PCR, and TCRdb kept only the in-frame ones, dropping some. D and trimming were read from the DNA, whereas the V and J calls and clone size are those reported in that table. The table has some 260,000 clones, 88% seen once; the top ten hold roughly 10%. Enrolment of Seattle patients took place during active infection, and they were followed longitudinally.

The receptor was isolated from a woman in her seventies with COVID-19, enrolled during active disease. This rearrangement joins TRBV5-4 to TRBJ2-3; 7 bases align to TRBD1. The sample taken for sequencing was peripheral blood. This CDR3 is CASSDRVKFEDTQYF. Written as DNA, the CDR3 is TGTGCCAGCAGCGACAGGGTGAAGTTTGAAGATACGCAGTATTTT.